The T cell receptor beta chain under discussion was sequenced for a study of CD8 T cells in Susac syndrome. Comment on this clonotype: Its antigen is not identified.

Whole-study results and caveats: It was acknowledged in the study that the number of individuals who were included in its TCR sequencing and HLA analysis was relatively small.

An input of about 0.5 to 1 ug of RNA was subjected to reverse transcription using random hexamers. By means of immunoSEQ multiplex PCR, TCR beta CDR3 spanning 54 Vbeta and 13 Jbeta underwent amplification. TCRdb re-derived calls from the immunoSEQ multiplex PCR reads in MiXCR, one entry per CDR3 protein. In the table there are 50,000 to 65,000 distinct CDR3 sequences, around nine tenths of which are singletons. Controls were drawn from healthy donors and were matched for age and sex. TEMRA cells were enriched by FACS, while CD8+ and CD4+ T cells were obtained through a negative isolation that was performed magnetically. Germline V gives CDR1 SGHRS, CDR2 YFSETQ. CDR3 length equals 15 residues. V was pared by 4 bases and J by 1 base, with 15 bases between.

This TCR came from a human donor in good health. This rearrangement joins TRBV5-1 to TRBJ2-7, with D unclear. The sample was CD8+ T cells from PBMCs. The CDR3 region is CASSPITYASYEQYF. The CDR3 region has the DNA TGCGCCAGCAGCCCCATCACATATGCATCCTACGAGCAGTACTTC.